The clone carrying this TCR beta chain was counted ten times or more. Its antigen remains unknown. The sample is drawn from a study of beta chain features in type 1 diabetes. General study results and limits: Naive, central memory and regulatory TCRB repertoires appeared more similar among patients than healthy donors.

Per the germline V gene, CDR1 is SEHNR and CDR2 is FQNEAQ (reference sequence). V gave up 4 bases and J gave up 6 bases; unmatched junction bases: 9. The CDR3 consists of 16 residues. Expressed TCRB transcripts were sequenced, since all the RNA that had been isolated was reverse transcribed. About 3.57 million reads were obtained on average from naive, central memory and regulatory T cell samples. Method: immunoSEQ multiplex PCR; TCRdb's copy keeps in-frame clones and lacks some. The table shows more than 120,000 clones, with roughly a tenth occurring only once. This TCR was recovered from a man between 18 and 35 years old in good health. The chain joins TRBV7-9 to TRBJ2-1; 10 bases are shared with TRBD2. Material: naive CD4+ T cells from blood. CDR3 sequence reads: CASSSPLAGHVNEQFF. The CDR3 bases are TGTGCCAGCAGCTCCCCACTAGCGGGGCATGTCAATGAGCAGTTCTTC.